What follows is one T cell receptor (beta chain) and its context. This specimen comes from a study of tumor-infiltrating lymphocytes in oesophageal squamous cell carcinoma. Germline-derived CDR1 and CDR2 are ENHRY and SYGVKD. Losses at the gene ends were 8 bases for V and 5 bases for J; bases not matched to a gene: 6. This CDR3 contains 13 residues. TCRdb re-analysed the PCR reads in MiXCR, keeping a single row per CDR3 protein. There are approximately 13,000 distinct CDR3 sequences in the sample; nearly 60% occur only once, and approximately 30% lies in the top ten. The chain uses TRBV10-3 and TRBJ2-1; 7 positions match TRBD2. This sequence originates from a female donor with esophageal squamous cell carcinoma. The sample comprised esophageal tumor tissue. Written as DNA, the CDR3 is TGTGCCATCGGCGCTAGCGGCAACAATGAGCAGTTCTTC. Translation gives CAIGASGNNEQFF.